The source of this T cell receptor (beta chain) is a study of CDR3 diversity in severe acne. TCRdb fed the PCR reads into MiXCR, producing one record per CDR3 protein. The sample lists about 85,000 distinct CDR3 sequences; roughly 52% were seen once. V lost 1 base and J 2 bases, leaving 7 bases between the germline ends. From germline, CDR1 is KGHDR and CDR2 SFDVKD. The CDR3 totals 14 residues. The TCR was taken from a male donor in good health, serving as a control. This chain joins TRBV24-1 and TRBJ1-2; no reliable D call. The sequenced sample consisted of blood. The CDR3 DNA is TGTGCCACCAGTGATTTCAGGCAGAACTATGGCTACACCTTC. This encodes CATSDFRQNYGYTF.